The following is a T cell receptor beta chain sequence with its context. This sample is part of a study of blood T cell repertoires in COVID-19. Trimming cost V 4 bases and J 10 bases, with 18 bases left between them. The germline gives CDR1 SGHRS, CDR2 YFSETQ. CDR3 size: 15 residues. The method was immunoSEQ multiplex PCR; TCRdb's version includes in-frame clones alone and lacks a portion of them. The sample lists approximately 340,000 clones; approximately 82% were seen once. Sequencing was done on a sample of peripheral blood. The receptor was isolated from a man aged 25 to 40 with active or convalescent COVID-19. The rearrangement joins TRBV5-1 to TRBJ1-6; D is perhaps TRBD1 (6 bases). CDR3 sequence: CASSLGGQGRSPLHF. In DNA form, the CDR3 reads TGCGCCAGCAGCCTTGGGGGACAAGGGAGATCACCCCTCCACTTT. Full variable domain (outside the CDR3, taken from reference TRBV5-1 and TRBJ1-6): KAGVTQTPRYLIKTRGQQVTLSCSPISGHRSVSWYQQTPGQGLQFLFEYFSETQRNKGNFPGRFSGRQFSNSRSEMNVSTLELGDSALYLCASSLGGQGRSPLHFGNGTRLTVT.